These 32 T cell receptor beta chains were all obtained from the same sample, sequenced in a study of tumour-infiltrating T cells in Burkitt lymphoma. Clones were read by immunoSEQ multiplex PCR, and TCRdb kept only the in-frame ones, dropping some. The profile shows around 5,600 clones, 9.5% to 10% of them singletons. Sequencing was carried out using tumor tissue. These receptors all come from a human donor with diffuse large B-cell lymphoma.

In this sample, this clone turned up a few times. The rearrangement joins TRBV5-1 to TRBJ2-1, with 7 bases identical to TRBD2. From germline, CDR1 is SGHRS and CDR2 YFSETQ. Losses at the gene ends were 4 bases for V and 11 bases for J; bases not matched to a gene: 15. This CDR3 comprises 15 residues. CDR3 in amino acids: CASSVREAQGIQQFF. As DNA, the CDR3 is TGCGCCAGCAGCGTCCGGGAGGCCCAAGGAATCCAGCAGTTCTTC.

This CDR3 is CASSFSGTGYGYTF. CDR3 DNA sequence: TGTGCCAGCAGTTTCTCCGGGACAGGGTATGGCTACACCTTC. The J gene is TRBJ1-2, the V gene TRBV6-5; 9 bases are a match to TRBD1. The CDR3 is 14 residues long. V trimming: 4 bases; J trimming: 5 bases; junction bases outside the gene matches: 5. Germline values: CDR1 MNHEY, CDR2 SVGAGI.

This CDR3 is CASSLTRDREHEQFF. The CDR3 DNA sequence: TGCGCCAGCAGCTTGACTCGGGACAGGGAGCATGAGCAGTTCTTC. The chain is built from TRBV5-1 and TRBJ2-1; TRBD1 matches 9 bases. The germline V gene encodes CDR1 SGHRS and CDR2 YFSETQ. CDR3 length: 15 residues. The V and J ends lost 1 base and 8 bases, in that order; junction bases with no gene match: 7.

V usage is TRBV7-9 and J usage is TRBJ1-1, with unresolved D. Germline V gene data show CDR1 as SEHNR and CDR2 as FQNEAQ (reference sequence). The CDR3 consists of 14 residues. Trimming stripped 2 bases from V and 3 bases from J, with 10 bases between. The CDR3, as DNA: TGTGCCAGCAGCTTAATGGGTATTGACACTGAAGCTTTCTTT. Translating it yields CASSLMGIDTEAFF.

There are a few counts of this clone. The V gene is TRBV4-2, the J gene TRBJ1-5; TRBD1 is a possible D gene (5 bases). Trimming shortened V by 4 bases and J by 7 bases, and 11 bases separated the two germline ends. CDR1 is LGHNA, CDR2 YNFKEQ, per germline. The CDR3 length is 13 residues. The CDR3 sequence: CASSLGTKQPQHF. The DNA of the CDR3 is TGTGCCAGCAGCCTCGGGACTAAGCAGCCCCAGCATTTT.

The V gene is TRBV6-1, the J gene TRBJ2-6; D uncertain. Germline V lookup: CDR1 MNHNS, CDR2 SASEGT. Trimming took off 8 bases at V and 10 bases at J, with 9 bases between the two ends. This CDR3 has 11 amino acids. CDR3 residues: CASADGNVLTF. The CDR3 nucleotides are TGTGCCAGCGCGGATGGGAACGTCCTGACTTTC.

The rearrangement uses TRBV19 and TRBJ1-1; D is unresolved. Germline V CDR1 and CDR2: LNHDA, SQIVND (reference sequence). The V end lost 5 bases, the J end lost 2 bases, and 9 bases lay between the germline ends. The length of the CDR3 is 13 residues. The CDR3 DNA reads TGTGCCAGTAGTTTGAGATATAACACTGAAGCTTTCTTT. Its protein product is CASSLRYNTEAFF.

There are a few counts of this clone. Here the CDR3 reads CASSQGGVEQYF. CDR3 coding DNA: TGTGCCAGCAGCCAAGGAGGGGTCGAGCAGTACTTC. V usage is TRBV14 and J usage is TRBJ2-7, with D possibly being TRBD1 or TRBD2 (5 bases each). With 1 base removed from V and 6 bases from J, the gap between germline ends came to 7 bases. The CDR3 loop spans 12 amino acids. Germline V gene lookup returns CDR1 SGHDN and CDR2 FVKESK.

This chain links TRBV19 with TRBJ2-1, with 11 bases that match TRBD2. V shed 7 bases, J shed 7 bases, and the junction held 24 bases outside the gene matches. CDR1 is LNHDA, CDR2 SQIVND, per germline (reference sequence). The CDR3 loop spans 20 amino acids. This CDR3 reads CASTIGPGFISSGGLNEQFF. For the CDR3, the DNA is TGTGCCAGTACCATAGGGCCAGGGTTCATTTCTAGCGGGGGGCTAAATGAGCAGTTCTTC.

The chain joins TRBV19 to TRBJ1-5; 7 bases match TRBD1. This CDR3 contains 15 residues. The V gene end was trimmed by 5 bases and the J gene end by 2 bases; junction bases not matched to a gene: 6. Germline CDR1 LNHDA, CDR2 SQIVND (reference sequence). CDR3 DNA: TGTGCCAGTAGTGCTGGGACAGTCGGCAATCAGCCCCAGCATTTT. Amino acids: CASSAGTVGNQPQHF.

J is TRBJ2-7 and V is TRBV5-1, with TRBD1 as a possible D gene (6 bases). The CDR3 runs 14 residues. Per the germline V gene, CDR1 is SGHRS and CDR2 is YFSETQ. Trimming left V 0 bases short and J 5 bases short, with 12 bases between. The CDR3 nucleotides are TGCGCCAGCAGCTTGGATCACAGGGTAGACGAGCAGTACTTC. Translated: CASSLDHRVDEQYF.

This clone was seen more than once but under ten times. V is TRBV18 and J is TRBJ2-2, with TRBD1 matching 7 bases. CDR3 size: 16 residues. Germline CDR1 and CDR2: KGHSH and LQKENI. The J segment lost 1 base and the V segment lost 2 bases, leaving 4 bases of the junction unmatched. The CDR3 protein is CASSPRNRGNTGELFF. DNA for the CDR3: TGTGCCAGCTCACCAAGGAACAGGGGGAACACCGGGGAGCTGTTTTTT.

The V and J genes are TRBV7-2 and TRBJ2-5; no reliable D call. There are 16 residues in the CDR3. Looked up from germline, CDR1 is SGHTA and CDR2 is FQGNSA. V dropped 5 bases and J dropped 1 base, with 17 bases sitting between them. CDR3 protein: CASSHSLSYLQETQYF. Here the CDR3 DNA reads TGTGCCAGCAGCCATAGTCTATCATACCTCCAAGAGACCCAGTACTTC.

This clone was seen only a few times. This sequence joins TRBV6-1 and TRBJ1-5; D may be TRBD1 (5 bases). The germline V gene has CDR1 MNHNS and CDR2 SASEGT. There are 15 residues in the CDR3. V gave up 5 bases and J gave up 0 bases, with 11 bases separating them. CDR3 coding DNA: TGTGCCAGCAGTCTGGACATTTATAGCAATCAGCCCCAGCATTTT. This codes for CASSLDIYSNQPQHF.

This clone appeared a few times. The genes are TRBV4-1 and TRBJ2-1, with D possibly matching TRBD1 (6 bases). The CDR3 totals 17 residues. Germline values: CDR1 MGHRA, CDR2 YSYEKL. V gave up 1 base and J gave up 1 base, with 14 bases separating them. CDR3 amino acids: CASSQGRTVSSYNEQFF. CDR3 DNA sequence: TGCGCCAGCAGCCAAGGGAGGACAGTAAGTTCCTACAATGAGCAGTTCTTC.

The chain joins TRBV19 to TRBJ1-3; D perhaps matches TRBD1 (5 bases). V was shortened by 9 bases and J by 4 bases, with 10 bases between the two germline ends. Germline lookup yields CDR1 LNHDA and CDR2 SQIVND (reference sequence). The CDR3 has 12 residues. Written as DNA, the CDR3 is TGTGCCAGCAGGGAGTACGGAAACACCATATATTTT. It yields the protein CASREYGNTIYF.

In this sample, this clone turned up a few times. This chain links TRBV13 with TRBJ2-2; tentatively, D is TRBD2 (6 bases). Trimming cost V 4 bases and J 4 bases, with 10 bases left between them. Germline V lookup: CDR1 PRHDT, CDR2 FYEKMQ (reference sequence). The CDR3 extends over 14 amino acids. CDR3 bases: TGTGCCAGCAGCTCGGGACTTTCCACCGGGGAGCTGTTTTTT. This codes for CASSSGLSTGELFF.

This clone was found a few times. This chain links TRBV25-1 with TRBJ2-7; TRBD2 matches at 7 bases. Looked up from germline, CDR1 is MGHDK and CDR2 is SYGVNS. CDR3 size: 15 residues. Trimming removed 6 bases from V and 7 bases from J; junction bases left unmatched: 15. The CDR3 nucleotides are TGTGCCAGCAGCCCGCCTACTAGCGACCCCGGGGAGCAGTACTTC. Translating gives CASSPPTSDPGEQYF.

There are a few counts of this clone. This chain connects TRBV6-5 to TRBJ1-2; D may be TRBD1 (6 bases). V was trimmed by 6 bases and J by 2 bases, leaving 16 bases between them. Per germline, CDR1 MNHEY and CDR2 SVGAGI. The CDR3 consists of 15 residues. DNA for the CDR3: TGTGCCAGCAGCAGCTACGCAACAGGGAACTATGGCTACACCTTC. It specifies CASSSYATGNYGYTF.

The genes are TRBV4-3 and TRBJ1-1; unclear D gene. The V end was cut by 4 bases, the J end by 6 bases, with 9 bases between. Looked up from germline, CDR1 is LGHNA and CDR2 is YSLEER. This CDR3 spans 12 amino acids. This CDR3 is CASSRNFAEAFF. The CDR3 nucleotides read TGCGCCAGCAGCCGGAATTTTGCTGAAGCTTTCTTT.

This clone was observed a handful of times. Distinct nucleotide sequences in the sample also encode this CDR3. This chain joins TRBV30 and TRBJ2-7; the D gene could be TRBD1 or TRBD2 (5 bases each). The CDR3 has 15 residues. Germline values: CDR1 GTSNPN, CDR2 SVGIG (reference sequence). Trimming shortened V by 2 bases and J by 7 bases, and 21 bases separated the two germline ends. The CDR3 spells CAWSPSGSVWGEQYF. The CDR3 nucleotides are TGTGCCTGGAGTCCAAGTGGCAGTGTATGGGGGGAGCAGTACTTC.

The genes are TRBV19 and TRBJ1-3, with a possible D match to TRBD1 (5 bases). Trimming left V 6 bases short and J 0 bases short, with 12 bases between. Germline V gene data show CDR1 as LNHDA and CDR2 as SQIVND (reference sequence). The CDR3 extends over 15 amino acids. The CDR3 DNA follows: TGTGCCAGTAGCCTACAGGCGATCTCTGGAAACACCATATATTTT. Translated, it gives CASSLQAISGNTIYF.

This clone is deemed medium-sized. This chain uses TRBV11-2 with TRBJ2-7; 8 bases agree with TRBD1. The CDR3 runs to 14 residues. The V gene's germline CDR1 is SGHAT and CDR2 FQNNGV. V lost 1 base and J lost 4; bases outside the gene matches: 3. The CDR3 DNA sequence: TGTGCCAGCAGCTTAGGGACAGGGTTTTACGAGCAGTACTTC. Translation: CASSLGTGFYEQYF.

This clone was seen more than once but under ten times. The V and J genes are TRBV9 and TRBJ1-2; D is unresolved. The CDR3 totals 15 residues. Germline CDR1 reads SGDLS; CDR2 reads YYNGEE. V lost 0 bases and J lost 3, with 12 bases in between. CDR3 bases: TGTGCCAGCAGCGTAGGGACTTTGGGCGACTATGGCTACACCTTC. Its protein product is CASSVGTLGDYGYTF.

The J gene is TRBJ1-4, the V gene TRBV4-1, with TRBD1 matching 10 bases. The CDR3 loop spans 16 amino acids. The germline V gene has CDR1 MGHRA and CDR2 YSYEKL. Trimming took 1 base from V and 7 from J; bases not matched to a gene: 6. CDR3 DNA sequence: TGCGCCAGCAGCCAAGGACAGGGGGCAATCCTTGAAAAACTGTTTTTT. Translating gives CASSQGQGAILEKLFF.

The chain is built from TRBV2 and TRBJ2-3, with D uncertain. This CDR3 is built from 11 residues. Germline V gives CDR1 SNHLY, CDR2 FYNNEI. Between the trimmed V and J ends, which lost 4 bases and 5 bases, there was a span of 4 bases. CDR3 coding DNA: TGTGCCAGCAGTGGATTAGATACGCAGTATTTT. Residues: CASSGLDTQYF.

Here the CDR3 DNA reads TGTGCCAGCAGGCCCTTTACAGGGAACACTGAAGCTTTCTTT. It encodes CASRPFTGNTEAFF. The chain combines TRBV6-5 with TRBJ1-1, with D perhaps matching TRBD1 (5 bases). CDR3 length: 14 residues. Germline lookup yields CDR1 MNHEY and CDR2 SVGAGI. The ends were cut back, 6 bases at V and 1 base at J, with 12 bases in the middle.

This clone has a handful of counts. The chain combines TRBV27 with TRBJ1-1; D is uncertain. The CDR3 is 14 amino acids. With 2 bases removed from V and 0 bases from J, the gap between germline ends came to 7 bases. The germline V gene has CDR1 MNHEY and CDR2 SMNVEV (reference sequence). The CDR3 DNA follows: TGTGCCAGCAGTTTAATGGCTCTGAACACTGAAGCTTTCTTT. Translated: CASSLMALNTEAFF.

The J gene is TRBJ2-5, the V gene TRBV19; no clear D gene. The CDR3 has 9 residues. The germline gives CDR1 LNHDA, CDR2 SQIVND (reference sequence). Trimming shortened V by 11 bases and J by 11 bases, and 12 bases separated the two germline ends. The CDR3 loop reads CAYLGLQYF. In nucleotides, the CDR3 is TGTGCCTACCTCGGCTTGCAGTACTTC. The variable domain in full, with the rest retrieved from reference TRBV19 and TRBJ2-5, is DGGITQSPKYLFRKEGQNVTLSCEQNLNHDAMYWYRQDPGQGLRLIYYSQIVNDFQKGDIAEGYSVSREKKESFPLTVTSAQKNPTAFYLCAYLGLQYFGPGTRLLVL.

V and J are TRBV5-5 and TRBJ1-1, with D uncertain. This CDR3 spans 14 amino acids. CDR1 is SGHKS and CDR2 is YYEKEE in the germline V gene (reference sequence). V lost 1 base and J lost 0, with 7 bases in between. The CDR3 loop is CASSLRRVNTEAFF. In DNA, the CDR3 is TGTGCCAGCAGCTTGAGGCGGGTGAACACTGAAGCTTTCTTT.

This clone was observed a handful of times. The CDR3 sequence: CASSQDRGATGELFF. The CDR3 bases are TGCGCCAGCAGCCAAGATCGGGGGGCTACCGGGGAGCTGTTTTTT. The chain recombines TRBV4-3 with TRBJ2-2, with a weak D call TRBD2 (7 bases). The germline CDR1 and CDR2 sequences are LGHNA and YSLEER. The CDR3 is 15 amino acids. V was shortened by 0 bases and J by 5 bases, with 10 bases between the two germline ends.

The chain has TRBV5-4 and TRBJ1-3, with 7 bases that match TRBD1. Trimming cost V 4 bases and J 4 bases; bases outside gene matches: 11. The CDR3 totals 16 residues. Looked up from germline, CDR1 is SGHNT and CDR2 is YYREEE (reference sequence). The CDR3 DNA is TGTGCCAGCAGCCCGCGACAGGGATCGGGCGGAAACACCATATATTTT. Translating gives CASSPRQGSGGNTIYF.